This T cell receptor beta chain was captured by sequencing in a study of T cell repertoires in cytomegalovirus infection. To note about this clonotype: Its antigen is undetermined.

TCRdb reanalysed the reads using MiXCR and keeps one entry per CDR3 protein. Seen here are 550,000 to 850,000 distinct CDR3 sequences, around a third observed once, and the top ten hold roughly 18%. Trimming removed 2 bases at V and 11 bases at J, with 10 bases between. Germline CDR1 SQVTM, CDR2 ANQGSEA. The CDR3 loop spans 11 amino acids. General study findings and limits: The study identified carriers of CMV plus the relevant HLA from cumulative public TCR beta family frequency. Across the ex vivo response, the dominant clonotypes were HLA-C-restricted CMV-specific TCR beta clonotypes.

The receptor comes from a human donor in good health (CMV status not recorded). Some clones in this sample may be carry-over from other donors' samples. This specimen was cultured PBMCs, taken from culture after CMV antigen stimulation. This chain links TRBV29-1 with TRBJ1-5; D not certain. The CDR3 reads CSVERSGAQHF. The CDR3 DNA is TGCAGCGTTGAACGATCCGGGGCCCAGCATTTT.